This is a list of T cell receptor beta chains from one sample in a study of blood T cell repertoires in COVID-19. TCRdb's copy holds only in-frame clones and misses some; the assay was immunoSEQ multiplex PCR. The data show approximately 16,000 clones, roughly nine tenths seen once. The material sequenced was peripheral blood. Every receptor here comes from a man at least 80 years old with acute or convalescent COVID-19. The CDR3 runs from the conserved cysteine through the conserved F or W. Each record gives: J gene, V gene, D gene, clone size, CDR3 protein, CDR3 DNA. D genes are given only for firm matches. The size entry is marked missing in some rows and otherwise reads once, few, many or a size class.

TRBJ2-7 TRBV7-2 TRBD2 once CASSPRLAGGREQYF TGTGCCAGCAGCCCACGTCTAGCGGGGGGCCGTGAGCAGTACTTC
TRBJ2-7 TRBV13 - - CATPDRSISYEQYF TGTGCCACCCCGGACAGATCCATCTCCTACGAGCAGTACTTC
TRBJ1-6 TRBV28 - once CASSLVAQGQSPLHF TGTGCCAGCAGTTTAGTTGCACAGGGTCAATCACCCCTCCACTTT
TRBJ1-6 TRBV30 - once CAWSVDGRGSPLHF TGTGCCTGGAGTGTCGACGGGAGAGGGTCACCCCTCCACTTT
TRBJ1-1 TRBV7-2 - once CASSPTRSPGTEAFF TGTGCCAGCAGCCCGACCCGGTCTCCGGGGACTGAAGCTTTCTTT
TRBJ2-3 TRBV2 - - CASSLGYTDTQYF TGTGCCAGCAGTTTGGGCTACACAGATACGCAGTATTTT
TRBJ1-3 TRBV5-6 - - CASSLVPREPGNTIYF TGTGCCAGCAGCTTGGTACCTCGGGAACCAGGAAACACCATATATTTT
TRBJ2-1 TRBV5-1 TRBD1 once CASSIRTGGRNEQFF TGCGCCAGCAGCATCCGGACAGGGGGCCGGAATGAGCAGTTCTTC
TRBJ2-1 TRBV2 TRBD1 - CASSARDRQFF TGTGCCAGCAGTGCGAGGGACAGGCAGTTCTTC
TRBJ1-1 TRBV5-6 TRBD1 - CASSSQGARAFF TGTGCCAGCAGCTCACAGGGGGCTAGGGCTTTCTTT
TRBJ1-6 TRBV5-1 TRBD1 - CASSEGQGANSPLHF TGCGCCAGCAGCGAGGGACAGGGGGCGAATTCACCCCTCCACTTT
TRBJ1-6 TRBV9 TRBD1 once CASSTGTGSYNSPLHF TGTGCCAGCAGCACAGGGACAGGTTCCTATAATTCACCCCTCCACTTT
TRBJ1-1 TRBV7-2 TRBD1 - CASSFRTGGNTEAFF TGTGCCAGCAGCTTCCGGACAGGGGGGAACACTGAAGCTTTCTTT
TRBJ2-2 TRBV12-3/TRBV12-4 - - CASGRQNTGELFF TGTGCCAGCGGGCGACAGAACACCGGGGAGCTGTTTTTT
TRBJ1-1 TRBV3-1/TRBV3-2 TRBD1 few CASSLITGASEAFF TGTGCCAGCAGCTTAATAACAGGGGCCTCTGAAGCTTTCTTT
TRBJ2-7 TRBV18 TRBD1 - CASSRTGVGEQYF TGTGCCAGCTCACGGACAGGGGTGGGCGAGCAGTACTTC
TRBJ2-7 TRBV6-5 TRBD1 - CATSPGQAYEQYF TGTGCCACCTCCCCCGGACAGGCCTACGAGCAGTACTTC
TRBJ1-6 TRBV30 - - CAWSSGGTVNSPLHF TGTGCCTGGAGTTCAGGCGGGACCGTAAATTCACCCCTCCACTTT
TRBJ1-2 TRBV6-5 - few CASSRGGGDYGYTF TGTGCCAGCAGTCGGGGCGGGGGAGACTATGGCTACACCTTC
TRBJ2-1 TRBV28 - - CASSLEAGLLYNEQFF TGTGCCAGCAGTTTAGAAGCGGGCCTCCTCTACAATGAGCAGTTCTTC
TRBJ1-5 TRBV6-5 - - CASSYSAGFGNQPQHF TGTGCCAGCAGTTACTCGGCGGGGTTCGGCAATCAGCCCCAGCATTTT
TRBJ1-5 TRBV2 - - CASSTGNQPQHF TGTGCCAGCAGCACGGGGAATCAGCCCCAGCATTTT
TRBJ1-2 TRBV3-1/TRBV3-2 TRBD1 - CASSLTTEGARGYTF TGTGCCAGCAGCCTGACTACCGAGGGGGCGCGCGGCTACACCTTC
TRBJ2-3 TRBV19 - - CASSIAVAASSRTDTQYF TGTGCCAGTAGTATCGCGGTGGCAGCCTCTTCTCGCACAGATACGCAGTATTTT
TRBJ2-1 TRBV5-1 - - CASSLGRGGEQFF TGCGCCAGCAGCTTGGGACGGGGAGGTGAGCAGTTCTTC
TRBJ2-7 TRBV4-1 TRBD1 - CASSQDKGQSYEQYF TGCGCCAGCAGCCAAGATAAGGGACAGAGCTACGAGCAGTACTTC
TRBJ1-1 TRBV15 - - CATSRDLGPTEAFF TGTGCCACCAGCAGAGATTTGGGGCCCACTGAAGCTTTCTTT
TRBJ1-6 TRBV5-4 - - CASSLRQINSPLHF TGTGCCAGCAGCTTAAGACAAATTAATTCACCCCTCCACTTT
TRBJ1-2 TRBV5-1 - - CASSPGFNYGYTF TGCGCCAGCAGCCCGGGATTTAACTATGGCTACACCTTC
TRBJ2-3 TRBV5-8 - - CASSAGTYGTDTQYF TGTGCCAGCAGCGCTGGGACTTACGGCACAGATACGCAGTATTTT
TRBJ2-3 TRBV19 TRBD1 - CASSNRGSDTQYF TGTGCCAGTTCCAACAGGGGATCAGATACGCAGTATTTT
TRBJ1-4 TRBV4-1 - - CASSQEAADEKLFF TGCGCCAGCAGCCAAGAGGCGGCGGATGAAAAACTGTTTTTT
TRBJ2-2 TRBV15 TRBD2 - CATRPGLADTGELFF TGTGCCACCAGACCGGGACTAGCGGACACCGGGGAGCTGTTTTTT
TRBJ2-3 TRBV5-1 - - CASSLDPPTGGTDTQYF TGCGCCAGCAGCTTGGACCCACCGACAGGTGGGACAGATACGCAGTATTTT
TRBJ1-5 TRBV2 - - CASSESTVNQPQHF TGTGCCAGCAGTGAATCGACAGTCAATCAGCCCCAGCATTTT
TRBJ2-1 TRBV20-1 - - CSASSSPYNEQFF TGCAGTGCTAGTAGCTCGCCCTACAATGAGCAGTTCTTC
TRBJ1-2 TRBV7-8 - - CASSLALGQSNYGYTF TGTGCCAGCAGCCTAGCCCTTGGACAGTCTAACTATGGCTACACCTTC
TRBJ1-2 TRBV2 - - CASSETGMAPYGYTF TGTGCCAGCAGTGAAACAGGGATGGCCCCCTATGGCTACACCTTC
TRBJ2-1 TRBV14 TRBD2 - CASSPSGREGEQFF TGTGCCAGCAGCCCTAGCGGGAGGGAAGGTGAGCAGTTCTTC
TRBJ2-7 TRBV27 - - CASSLTITQAYEQYF TGTGCCAGCAGTCTGACAATTACACAAGCTTACGAGCAGTACTTC
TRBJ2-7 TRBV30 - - CAWSLQYYEQYF TGTGCCTGGAGTCTACAGTACTACGAGCAGTACTTC
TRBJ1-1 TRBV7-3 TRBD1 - CASSPFALISGGSSTEAFF TGTGCCAGCAGCCCGTTCGCCTTAATCTCAGGGGGCTCGAGCACTGAAGCTTTCTTT
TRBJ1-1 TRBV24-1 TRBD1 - CATRQTGLNTEAFF TGTGCCACCAGACAGACAGGGCTGAACACTGAAGCTTTCTTT
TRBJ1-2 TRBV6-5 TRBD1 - CASRNAGTGDYGYTF TGTGCCAGCAGAAATGCCGGGACAGGGGACTATGGCTACACCTTC
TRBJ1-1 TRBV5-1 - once CASSFEMANTEAFF TGCGCCAGCAGCTTCGAAATGGCGAACACTGAAGCTTTCTTT
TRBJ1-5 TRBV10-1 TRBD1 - CASSSGQGGQPQHF TGCGCCAGCAGCTCCGGACAGGGAGGCCAGCCCCAGCATTTT
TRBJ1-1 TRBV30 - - CAWTGQINTEAFF TGTGCCTGGACCGGACAGATTAACACTGAAGCTTTCTTT
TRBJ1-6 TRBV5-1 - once CASSSTGFYNSPLHF TGCGCCAGCAGCTCGACAGGCTTCTATAATTCACCCCTCCACTTT
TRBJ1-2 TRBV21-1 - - CASSKPDRFYGYTF TGTGCCAGCAGCAAGCCGGACAGATTCTATGGCTACACCTTC